These T cell receptor beta chains were read from a single sample in a study of T cell repertoires in cytomegalovirus infection. TCRdb passed the reads through MiXCR, listing each CDR3 protein once. The sample has 76,000 or so distinct CDR3 sequences; roughly 3.6% are singletons. Material for sequencing was PBMCs. These receptors were collected from a human donor in good health (CMV status not recorded). Some clones in this sample may be carry-over from other donors' samples. The CDR3 runs from the conserved cysteine through the conserved F or W. A D gene is named only where the DNA matches it firmly. Clone size is given for some rows only: seen once, a few or many times, or a class if the clone is expanded.

CASSPSVRNYGYTF	TGTGCCAGCAGTCCGTCGGTCAGAAACTATGGCTACACCTTC	-	TRBV28	TRBJ1-2	many
CATQGAMNSPLHF	TGTGCCACACAGGGGGCAATGAATTCACCCCTCCACTTT	TRBD1	TRBV27	TRBJ1-6	many
CASSLSGTSGGETQYF	TGTGCCAGCAGCCTATCCGGGACTAGCGGGGGTGAGACCCAGTACTTC	TRBD2	TRBV7-8	TRBJ2-5	many
CASSLRGQPYEQYF	TGTGCCAGCAGCTTGCGCGGACAGCCCTACGAGCAGTACTTC	-	TRBV5-4	TRBJ2-7	many
CASSIHLSGTTDTQYF	TGCGCCAGCAGCATCCATCTAAGCGGGACCACAGATACGCAGTATTTT	TRBD2	TRBV5-1	TRBJ2-3	many
CASRPRGTYEQYF	TGTGCCAGCAGGCCCCGAGGGACCTACGAGCAGTACTTC	-	TRBV6-6	TRBJ2-7	many
CASSVATSGGGTDTQYF	TGTGCCAGCAGCGTGGCAACTAGCGGGGGGGGCACAGATACGCAGTATTTT	TRBD2	TRBV9	TRBJ2-3	few
CASSALGTGGRVANQPQHF	TGTGCCAGCAGTGCCCTCGGGACAGGGGGTCGGGTAGCCAATCAGCCCCAGCATTTT	TRBD1	TRBV2	TRBJ1-5	many
CASSLGVDTQYF	TGTGCCAGCAGCCTGGGGGTAGATACGCAGTATTTT	-	TRBV7-2	TRBJ2-3	many
CATHNGRVQETQYF	TGTGCCACCCACAATGGAAGAGTCCAAGAGACCCAGTACTTC	-	TRBV10-3	TRBJ2-5	many
CASTPQGVPNTGELFF	TGTGCCAGCACCCCACAGGGGGTGCCGAACACCGGGGAGCTGTTTTTT	TRBD1	TRBV6-2/TRBV6-3	TRBJ2-2	many
CASSFLRDIVVATNEKLFF	TGTGCCAGCAGCTTCCTCCGGGACATCGTAGTTGCAACTAATGAAAAACTGTTTTTT	-	TRBV7-8	TRBJ1-4	few
CASSTRTGPQPQHF	TGTGCCAGTAGTACACGGACAGGCCCTCAGCCCCAGCATTTT	TRBD1	TRBV19	TRBJ1-5	-
CASSYSRLGSEAFF	TGTGCCAGCAGCTATTCTCGGCTAGGGAGTGAAGCTTTCTTT	-	TRBV6-2/TRBV6-3	TRBJ1-1	many
CASSLTGQGYGYTF	TGTGCCAGCAGCTTAACCGGACAGGGCTATGGCTACACCTTC	TRBD1	TRBV7-3	TRBJ1-2	many
CASSTGLQGRPRNTEAFF	TGCGCCAGCAGCACCGGGTTGCAGGGTCGACCTCGGAACACTGAAGCTTTCTTT	-	TRBV4-1	TRBJ1-1	many
CASSLAGGPSTVVRFF	TGTGCCAGCAGCTTGGCCGGGGGACCCTCGACAGTGGTGCGGTTCTTC	-	TRBV5-5	TRBJ2-1	many
CASSKDRGGYGYTF	TGTGCCAGCAGCAAGGACAGGGGAGGGTATGGCTACACCTTC	TRBD1	TRBV11-2	TRBJ1-2	many
CASSLYTEGNQPQHF	TGTGCCAGCAGCTTATACACGGAGGGCAATCAGCCCCAGCATTTT	-	TRBV7-8	TRBJ1-5	many
CATSDSAGFLEPQHF	TGTGCCACCAGTGATTCAGCAGGGTTTTTGGAGCCCCAGCATTTT	-	TRBV24-1	TRBJ1-5	many
CASSLTGTGKNTEAFF	TGTGCCAGCAGCTTGACCGGGACAGGAAAGAACACTGAAGCTTTCTTT	TRBD1	TRBV11-2	TRBJ1-1	few
CASSQDINSPYEQYF	TGTGCCAGCAGCCAAGATATTAACAGTCCCTACGAGCAGTACTTC	-	TRBV4-2	TRBJ2-7	many
CSASTTGQGLWNEQFF	TGCAGTGCTAGCACTACTGGACAGGGATTATGGAATGAGCAGTTCTTC	TRBD1	TRBV20-1	TRBJ2-1	many
CASRRGTGDYTEAFF	TGTGCCAGCAGAAGAGGGACAGGCGACTACACTGAAGCTTTCTTT	TRBD1	TRBV6-5	TRBJ1-1	many
CASSLDPTYGYTF	TGTGCCAGCAGCTTAGACCCAACCTATGGCTACACCTTC	-	TRBV7-2	TRBJ1-2	many
CASSGLVNSGNTIYF	TGTGCCAGCAGCGGACTGGTAAACTCTGGAAACACCATATATTTT	-	TRBV7-8	TRBJ1-3	many
CASSRGPGANNQPQHF	TGTGCCAGCAGCCGAGGCCCGGGTGCGAACAATCAGCCCCAGCATTTT	-	TRBV5-4	TRBJ1-5	many
CASSPGLAGGGTQYF	TGTGCCAGCAGCCCCGGACTAGCGGGGGGGGGGACCCAGTACTTC	TRBD2	TRBV7-2	TRBJ2-5	many
CASSPPGQVREAFF	TGTGCCAGCTCACCCCCGGGACAGGTGAGGGAAGCTTTCTTT	TRBD1	TRBV18	TRBJ1-1	many
CASSLSVSSGANVLTF	TGTGCCAGCAGCTTATCCGTGAGCTCTGGGGCCAACGTCCTGACTTTC	-	TRBV7-3	TRBJ2-6	medium-sized
CASREGEFQPQHF	TGTGCCAGCAGGGAGGGGGAGTTTCAGCCCCAGCATTTT	-	TRBV7-2	TRBJ1-5	many
CASSGYYEQYF	TGTGCCAGCAGTGGATACTACGAGCAGTACTTC	-	TRBV2	TRBJ2-7	many
CASSLEGSLLNIQYF	TGTGCCAGCAGCTTAGAGGGGAGTTTACTGAACATTCAGTACTTC	-	TRBV7-2	TRBJ2-4	many
CASSLLTAYGYTF	TGTGCCAGCAGTTTATTAACTGCCTATGGCTACACCTTC	-	TRBV28	TRBJ1-2	many
CASSLTRGRAGRIIQDLGYTF	TGTGCCAGCAGCTTAACCCGTGGGCGCGCTGGGAGGATCATTCAAGATTTGGGCTACACCTTC	-	TRBV7-9	TRBJ1-2	many
CSATGSSYEQYF	TGCAGCGCGACTGGGAGCTCCTACGAGCAGTACTTC	-	TRBV29-1	TRBJ2-7	many
CASSSPAGADYEQYF	TGTGCCAGCAGCTCCCCCGCGGGGGCTGACTACGAGCAGTACTTC	-	TRBV7-9	TRBJ2-7	many
CASSSKTGYSNQPQHF	TGTGCCAGCAGCTCCAAGACAGGATATAGCAATCAGCCCCAGCATTTT	-	TRBV7-2	TRBJ1-5	many
CASSESAPGTSNQPQHF	TGTGCCAGCAGTGAGAGTGCACCAGGGACGAGCAATCAGCCCCAGCATTTT	-	TRBV2	TRBJ1-5	many
CASSYSMTGGVKTQYF	TGTGCCAGCAGTTACTCTATGACAGGGGGCGTTAAGACCCAGTACTTC	TRBD1	TRBV6-5	TRBJ2-5	many
CASRIYPSGLETQYF	TGTGCCAGCAGAATATACCCGAGTGGATTGGAGACCCAGTACTTC	-	TRBV6-5	TRBJ2-5	many
CASSVRGMNTEAFF	TGTGCCAGCAGCGTCAGGGGCATGAACACTGAAGCTTTCTTT	-	TRBV5-6	TRBJ1-1	many
CASSSLTGSSYNSPLHF	TGTGCCAGCAGCTCGTTGACGGGCAGCTCCTATAATTCACCCCTCCACTTT	-	TRBV7-8	TRBJ1-6	many
CASSLGPSGDYEQYF	TGTGCCAGCAGCTTAGGTCCTAGCGGAGACTACGAGCAGTACTTC	TRBD2	TRBV7-8	TRBJ2-7	many
CASSPGRDRQFF	TGTGCCAGCAGCCCCGGCCGGGATCGGCAGTTCTTC	-	TRBV7-3	TRBJ2-1	many
CAWVPREAFF	TGTGCCTGGGTCCCCCGTGAAGCTTTCTTT	-	TRBV30	TRBJ1-1	many
CATRSTGNTGELFF	TGTGCCACCAGAAGTACAGGAAACACCGGGGAGCTGTTTTTT	-	TRBV24-1	TRBJ2-2	many
CASIMDGFGTQPQHF	TGTGCCAGCATTATGGACGGTTTCGGCACTCAGCCCCAGCATTTT	-	TRBV6-1	TRBJ1-5	many
CASSFAPLNTEAFF	TGTGCCAGCAGTTTTGCACCGCTGAACACTGAAGCTTTCTTT	-	TRBV28	TRBJ1-1	many
CASRTRTAMALHF	TGTGCCAGCAGAACTCGGACGGCCATGGCCCTCCACTTT	-	TRBV5-8	TRBJ1-6	many
CASSWEATGFNEQFF	TGTGCCAGCAGTTGGGAAGCGACCGGGTTCAATGAGCAGTTCTTC	-	TRBV6-2/TRBV6-3	TRBJ2-1	many
CASSSKSTGMNTEAFF	TGTGCCAGCAGTTCTAAATCGACAGGAATGAACACTGAAGCTTTCTTT	-	TRBV6-6	TRBJ1-1	many
CAWSISWGTEAFF	TGTGCCTGGAGTATAAGCTGGGGTACTGAAGCTTTCTTT	-	TRBV30	TRBJ1-1	many
CASSFGGLRDEQFF	TGTGCTAGCAGCTTCGGTGGACTTCGGGATGAGCAGTTCTTC	-	TRBV7-7	TRBJ2-1	many
CASSYSGNQNTEAFF	TGTGCCAGCAGTTATTCCGGGAACCAGAACACTGAAGCTTTCTTT	-	TRBV6-1	TRBJ1-1	many
CASSRGQGDQPQHF	TGCGCCAGCAGCCGGGGACAGGGCGATCAGCCCCAGCATTTT	TRBD1	TRBV4-3	TRBJ1-5	many
CASRGPGGIGNQPQHF	TGTGCCAGCAGGGGGCCCGGGGGGATCGGGAATCAGCCCCAGCATTTT	-	TRBV2	TRBJ1-5	many